One and the same sample provided the 25 T cell receptor beta chains below, sequenced in a study of T-cell reconstitution after alpha-beta-depleted transplantation in children. The authors prepared the TCRbeta library with unique molecular identifiers. TCRdb reprocessed the PCR reads with MiXCR, giving one entry per CDR3 protein. In the table there are around 300,000 distinct CDR3 sequences, around 9.1% of which are singletons. The source material was PBMCs, sampled before TCRalphabeta/CD19-depleted stem cell transplant. These receptors were obtained from a boy younger than two with acute myeloid leukemia, due to receive a stem cell transplant.

This clonotype was found many times. V and J are TRBV6-5 and TRBJ2-2; 9 positions match TRBD1. With V trimmed by 4 bases and J by 7 bases, 7 bases remained unmatched. Looked up from germline, CDR1 is MNHEY and CDR2 is SVGAGI. CDR3 length: 15 residues. CDR3 sequence (DNA): TGTGCCAGCAGTTTCGACAGGGGGGTGGGCGGGGAGCTGTTTTTT. Protein: CASSFDRGVGGELFF.

The table lists this clonotype with a few counts. V usage is TRBV3-1 and J usage is TRBJ2-5, with 11 bases matching TRBD2. Germline V gene data show CDR1 as LGHDT and CDR2 as YNNKEL (reference sequence). V gave up 1 base and J gave up 3 bases; unmatched junction bases: 16. This CDR3 has 20 residues. The CDR3 region is CASSQGVPGLADVMKETQYF. The CDR3 nucleotides read TGTGCCAGCAGCCAAGGGGTACCGGGACTAGCGGACGTGATGAAAGAGACCCAGTACTTC.

This clonotype has a single count. This chain joins TRBV28 and TRBJ2-7; 11 bases line up with TRBD1. The length of the CDR3 is 15 residues. With V trimmed by 0 bases and J by 2 bases, 0 bases remained unmatched. CDR1 is MDHEN and CDR2 is SYDVKM in the germline V gene. Written as DNA, the CDR3 is TGTGCCAGCAGTTTATGGGACAGGGGGCCCTACGAGCAGTACTTC. This translates into CASSLWDRGPYEQYF.

The chain is built from TRBV7-6 and TRBJ2-1, with 8 bases matching TRBD2. The CDR3 contains 15 residues. Germline trimming cut 1 base from V and 6 bases from J; bases unmatched to any gene: 5. The germline CDR1 and CDR2 sequences are SGHVS and FNYEAQ. CDR3 DNA sequence: TGTGCCAGCAGCTTAGGAGCGGGAGCCTCCAATGAGCAGTTCTTC. This encodes CASSLGAGASNEQFF.

CDR3 DNA sequence: TGTGCCAGCAGCCAAGTGGGCGAAAGTGTTGCAGATACGCAGTATTTT. Protein sequence: CASSQVGESVADTQYF. The genes are TRBV4-2 and TRBJ2-3, with unresolved D. CDR1 LGHNA and CDR2 YNFKEQ come from the germline V gene. The CDR3 runs 16 residues. V lost 1 base and J lost 4, with 15 bases in between.

Ten or more counts support this clonotype. CDR3 DNA: TGTGCCAGCAGCTTGCCCCAGACAGGAAGCTATAATTCACCCCTCCACTTT. It codes for CASSLPQTGSYNSPLHF. The chain has TRBV5-6 and TRBJ1-6; a possible D gene is TRBD1 (6 bases). The CDR3 has 17 residues. The germline gives CDR1 SGHDT, CDR2 YYEEEE. V lost 1 base and J lost 3, with 14 bases in between.

This clonotype was counted many times. This chain links TRBV20-1 with TRBJ1-5, with TRBD1 matching over 9 bases. The CDR3 has 13 amino acids. J lost 1 base, V lost 6 bases, and 1 base had no gene match. Germline V gives CDR1 DFQATT, CDR2 SNEGSKA (reference sequence). CDR3 residues: CSATGGSNQPQHF. DNA for the CDR3: TGCAGTGCCACAGGGGGCAGCAATCAGCCCCAGCATTTT.

This clonotype was counted ten times or more. The V call is TRBV6-6, the J call TRBJ2-5, with a weak D call TRBD1 (5 bases). From germline, CDR1 is MNHNY and CDR2 SVGAGI (reference sequence). This CDR3 contains 13 residues. With 5 bases removed from V and 2 bases from J, the gap between germline ends came to 9 bases. The CDR3 region is CASSGAAQETQYF. CDR3 nucleotide sequence: TGTGCCAGCAGTGGGGCTGCACAAGAGACCCAGTACTTC.

Comments on this clonotype: At one boundary the junction diverges from the germline segment, which might be a read error. This CDR3 reads CAISFRQGPYEQYF. Here the CDR3 DNA reads TGTGCCATCAGTTTCCGACAGGGTCCCTACGAGCAGTACTTC. The chain joins TRBV27 to TRBJ2-7, with 7 bases fitting TRBD1. The CDR3 contains 14 residues. The germline V gene encodes CDR1 MNHEY and CDR2 SMNVEV (reference sequence).

The sample holds many counts of this clonotype. The chain combines TRBV29-1 with TRBJ1-1; D not resolved. The V end was cut by 0 bases, the J end by 1 base, with 21 bases between. The CDR3 has 18 amino acids. Germline V gene lookup returns CDR1 SQVTM and CDR2 ANQGSEA. The DNA for the CDR3 is TGCAGCGTTGAAGACGAGGAGGAGCCCTCCGGAAGGAACACTGAAGCTTTCTTT. Residues: CSVEDEEEPSGRNTEAFF.

This clonotype was seen at least ten times. The V and J genes are TRBV5-1 and TRBJ1-5; TRBD1 is a possible D gene (6 bases). V lost 1 base to trimming and J lost 2 bases, with 10 bases between them. The germline V gene encodes CDR1 SGHRS and CDR2 YFSETQ. The CDR3 extends over 15 amino acids. The CDR3 bases are TGCGCCAGCAGCTTGTCGGCAGGGGGCAATCAGCCCCAGCATTTT. This encodes CASSLSAGGNQPQHF.

This clonotype was counted ten times or more. The chain couples TRBV12-3 or TRBV12-4 to TRBJ1-6; possibly TRBD1 for D (5 bases). V lost 3 bases and J 7 bases, leaving 13 bases between the germline ends. The CDR3 extends over 15 amino acids. CDR3 protein: CASSFQGTSNSPLHF. In DNA form, the CDR3 reads TGTGCCAGCAGTTTCCAAGGGACCTCGAATTCACCCCTCCACTTT.

This clonotype was seen more than once but under ten times. The rearrangement links TRBV4-2 to TRBJ1-2, with D possibly matching TRBD1 (5 bases). The germline V gene has CDR1 LGHNA and CDR2 YNFKEQ. This CDR3 has 17 residues. With 2 bases removed from V and 4 bases from J, the gap between germline ends came to 20 bases. CDR3 in amino acids: CASSQKPPGPISYGYTF. CDR3 DNA sequence: TGTGCCAGCAGCCAAAAGCCCCCGGGACCGATAAGCTATGGCTACACCTTC.

This clonotype was recorded many times. The chain uses TRBV20-1 and TRBJ1-2, with 7 bases aligning to TRBD1. V dropped 3 bases and J dropped 4; count of bases not matched to a gene: 11. The CDR3 covers 15 residues. The germline V gene has CDR1 DFQATT and CDR2 SNEGSKA (reference sequence). CDR3 region: CSARGRQGGVYGYTF. Here the CDR3 DNA reads TGCAGTGCTAGGGGGAGACAGGGAGGTGTCTATGGCTACACCTTC.

This clonotype was counted between two and nine times. V and J are TRBV20-1 and TRBJ2-7; 14 bases agree with TRBD2. Per germline, CDR1 DFQATT and CDR2 SNEGSKA (reference sequence). V shed 6 bases and J 6 bases; nucleotides not matched to a gene: 10. The CDR3 spans 15 residues. CDR3 protein: CSAYPGTSGRGEQYF. The DNA for the CDR3 is TGCAGTGCCTATCCCGGGACTAGCGGGAGAGGCGAGCAGTACTTC.

This clonotype came up many times. V usage is TRBV5-4 and J usage is TRBJ2-2, with D unclear. The CDR3 is made up of 16 amino acids. From germline, CDR1 is SGHNT and CDR2 YYREEE (reference sequence). V lost 3 bases and J lost 2, with 14 bases in between. The CDR3 here is CASSYPDGINTGELFF. The CDR3 region has the DNA TGTGCCAGCAGCTACCCCGACGGAATTAACACCGGGGAGCTGTTTTTT. Together with reference TRBV5-4 and TRBJ2-2, the CDR3 gives the full variable domain: ETGVTQSPTHLIKTRGQQVTLRCSSQSGHNTVSWYQQALGQGPQFIFQYYREEENGRGNFPPRFSGLQFPNYSSELNVNALELDDSALYLCASSYPDGINTGELFFGEGSRLTVL.

This clonotype has a handful of counts. The chain employs TRBV2 and TRBJ2-3, with TRBD2 identical over 10 bases. V lost 6 bases and J lost 5; bases outside the gene matches: 8. Germline lookup yields CDR1 SNHLY and CDR2 FYNNEI. The CDR3 has 15 amino acids. CDR3 protein: CASRATSGEIDTQYF. The CDR3 DNA sequence: TGTGCCAGCAGGGCTACTAGCGGGGAAATAGATACGCAGTATTTT. Full variable domain (outside the CDR3, taken from reference TRBV2 and TRBJ2-3): EPEVTQTPSHQVTQMGQEVILRCVPISNHLYFYWYRQILGQKVEFLVSFYNNEISEKSEIFDDQFSVERPDGSNFTLKIRSTKLEDSAMYFCASRATSGEIDTQYFGPGTRLTVL.

V usage is TRBV19 and J usage is TRBJ2-7, with D possibly TRBD2 on 5 matching bases. Germline V gene sequence: CDR1 LNHDA, CDR2 SQIVND (reference sequence). The CDR3 consists of 15 residues. Between the trimmed V and J ends, which lost 5 bases and 3 bases, there was a span of 17 bases. This CDR3 is CASSRQTGSDYEQYF. CDR3 in DNA: TGTGCCAGTAGTCGGCAGACGGGATCTGACTACGAGCAGTACTTC.

Ten or more counts support this clonotype. The chain recombines TRBV12-3 or TRBV12-4 with TRBJ2-1; TRBD1 aligns across 9 bases. This CDR3 region has 12 residues. V was clipped by 4 bases and J by 10 bases; unmatched bases: 2. Written as DNA, the CDR3 is TGTGCCAGCAGTTCCGGACAGGGGGAGCAGTTCTTC. As protein: CASSSGQGEQFF.

The table lists this clonotype with many counts. This chain connects TRBV20-1 to TRBJ2-4; the match to TRBD1 covers 7 bases. Germline V gene lookup returns CDR1 DFQATT and CDR2 SNEGSKA (reference sequence). J gave up 6 bases and V 3 bases, and 8 bases lay outside the gene matches. The CDR3 contains 14 residues. CDR3 protein: CSASKPGTVNIQYF. For the CDR3, the DNA is TGCAGTGCTAGTAAGCCCGGGACAGTAAACATTCAGTACTTC.

There are a few counts of this clonotype. The chain carries TRBV7-3 and TRBJ2-7; the match to TRBD2 covers 7 bases. The CDR3 totals 17 residues. After removal of 1 base from V and 0 bases from J, the junction contained 9 bases not matched to a gene. CDR1 is SGHTA, CDR2 FQGTGA, per germline. The CDR3, as DNA: TGTGCCAGCAGCTTAAAGCCGAGACTAGCTAGCTCCTACGAGCAGTACTTC. Translated, it gives CASSLKPRLASSYEQYF.

There are many counts of this clonotype. The chain joins TRBV4-2 to TRBJ2-5; D might be TRBD2 (5 bases). The CDR3 covers 14 residues. Germline V gives CDR1 LGHNA, CDR2 YNFKEQ. Trimming stripped 1 base from V and 5 bases from J, with 11 bases between. The CDR3 DNA reads as TGTGCCAGCAGCCAAGCGACGGGATGGGAGACCCAGTACTTC. This codes for CASSQATGWETQYF.

This clonotype was counted many times. In DNA form, the CDR3 reads TGTGCCACCAGTTTCGAGGGGATTGAAGCTTTCTTT. Encoded protein: CATSFEGIEAFF. V usage is TRBV24-1 and J usage is TRBJ1-1; TRBD1 might be the D (5 bases). There are 12 residues in the CDR3. Germline loops: CDR1 KGHDR, CDR2 SFDVKD. V lost 6 bases to trimming and J lost 7 bases, with 11 bases between them.

Comments on this clonotype: A much bigger clone sits one base away, suggesting this may be a read error. The chain is built from TRBV12-3 or TRBV12-4 and TRBJ2-5; no reliable D call. V shed 6 bases and J shed 4 bases, with 12 bases lying between them. The CDR3 has 13 residues. CDR3 amino acids: CASRLNSLETQYF. Written as DNA, the CDR3 is TGTGCCAGCAGACTAAACAGCTTAGAGACCCAGTACTTC.

In its sample, this clonotype was seen many times. The chain has TRBV5-5 and TRBJ2-5; D possibly corresponds to TRBD1 (6 bases). V gave up 4 bases and J gave up 1 base, with 11 bases separating them. The CDR3 extends over 14 amino acids. Germline V CDR1 and CDR2: SGHKS, YYEKEE (reference sequence). The DNA for the CDR3 is TGTGCCAGCAGCCCCCCGACAGGCCAAGAGACCCAGTACTTC. This gives the protein CASSPPTGQETQYF.